These 25 T cell receptor beta chains were all obtained from the same sample, sequenced in a study of T cells in Graves' hyperthyroidism and ophthalmopathy. Amplified TCR beta CDR3 regions came from RNA transcripts. When the TCR CDR3 underwent first-round RT-PCR, the HTBI primer set was used. Using its own MiXCR run on the multiplex PCR reads, TCRdb lists one record per CDR3 protein. This sample has 300,000 or so distinct CDR3 sequences, with about a sixth found just once. Source material: blood. The receptors shown here come from a woman aged 55-69 years with Graves' ophthalmopathy.

The table lists this clonotype with many counts. The chain combines TRBV5-1 with TRBJ1-5; D perhaps matches TRBD1 (5 bases). The germline gives CDR1 SGHRS, CDR2 YFSETQ. The CDR3 covers 15 residues. V was cut by 1 base and J by 1 base, with 9 bases left in between. The CDR3 DNA sequence: TGCGCCAGCAGCTTGATTGGGGGAAGCAATCAGCCCCAGCATTTT. It is translated as CASSLIGGSNQPQHF.

About this clonotype itself: A read error may be the cause here, since a much bigger clone is one base away. J is TRBJ2-1 and V is TRBV7-2, with D perhaps TRBD1 or TRBD2 (5 bases each). The CDR3 runs to 15 residues. The V end lost 4 bases, the J end lost 2 bases, and 12 bases lay between the germline ends. Germline V gives CDR1 SGHTA, CDR2 FQGNSA. CDR3 residues: CASSSLGVPYNEQFF. The CDR3 coding sequence is TGTGCCAGCAGCTCCCTGGGGGTCCCCTACAATGAGCAGTTCTTC. Filled out from reference TRBV7-2 and TRBJ2-1, the complete variable domain reads GAGVSQSPSNKVTEKGKDVELRCDPISGHTALYWYRQSLGQGLEFLIYFQGNSAPDKSGLPSDRFSAERTGGSVSTLTIQRTQQEDSAVYLCASSSLGVPYNEQFFGPGTRLTVL.

This clonotype was seen ten or more times. The gene calls are TRBV7-9 and TRBJ1-1, with D uncertain. Germline loops: CDR1 SEHNR, CDR2 FQNEAQ (reference sequence). The CDR3 runs 16 residues. The V and J ends lost 5 bases and 0 bases respectively, with 16 bases between them. The CDR3 sequence is CASSPRSTHLNTEAFF. CDR3 coding DNA: TGTGCCAGCAGCCCCCGGTCGACCCACTTGAACACTGAAGCTTTCTTT.

This clonotype has ten or more counts. The CDR3, as DNA: TGTGCCAGCAGTTTATCTTCGGCAGGGGGCATCTATGGCTACACCTTC. This translates into CASSLSSAGGIYGYTF. The rearrangement uses TRBV12-3 or TRBV12-4 and TRBJ1-2, with 8 bases identical to TRBD1. This CDR3 comprises 16 residues. Unmatched junction bases numbered 9, after V lost 2 bases and J lost 4 bases.

This sequence joins TRBV20-1 and TRBJ2-1; D ambiguous. In germline, CDR1 is DFQATT, CDR2 SNEGSKA (reference sequence). The V end was cut by 7 bases, the J end by 1 base, with 14 bases between. The CDR3 sequence is 14 residues long. CDR3 residues: CSGQWKVSYNEQFF. CDR3 coding DNA: TGCAGTGGCCAGTGGAAGGTTTCCTACAATGAGCAGTTCTTC.

This clonotype was seen repeatedly, ten times or more. This rearrangement joins TRBV3-1 to TRBJ2-3, with TRBD1 identical over 10 bases. Trimming took 4 bases from V and 5 from J; bases not matched to a gene: 15. Germline V gene lookup returns CDR1 LGHDT and CDR2 YNNKEL (reference sequence). CDR3 length: 18 amino acids. As DNA, the CDR3 is TGTGCCAGCAGCCGCCAGAACCGGGACAGGGGAAGGAGAGATACGCAGTATTTT. Its protein product is CASSRQNRDRGRRDTQYF.

This clonotype was counted a few times. The V gene is TRBV20-1, the J gene TRBJ2-2; D call uncertain. V was cut by 2 bases and J by 4 bases, with 11 bases left in between. The CDR3 is made up of 14 amino acids. Germline CDR1 and CDR2: DFQATT and SNEGSKA (reference sequence). The CDR3 loop reads CSARPNMITGELFF. The CDR3 DNA reads as TGCAGTGCTAGACCGAATATGATCACCGGGGAGCTGTTTTTT.

This clonotype was detected ten times or more. The CDR3 protein is CASSFRDRNYEQYF. The CDR3 DNA reads TGCGCCAGCAGCTTTCGGGACAGAAACTACGAGCAGTACTTC. The V call is TRBV5-1, the J call TRBJ2-7, with 7 positions matching TRBD1. The germline gives CDR1 SGHRS, CDR2 YFSETQ. After removal of 2 bases from V and 3 bases from J, the junction contained 5 bases not matched to a gene. CDR3 size: 14 residues.

The DNA of the CDR3 is TGTGCCAGTAGTATTTATGGGACAGGGGTTCAGCCCCAGCATTTT. Translated, it gives CASSIYGTGVQPQHF. V and J are TRBV19 and TRBJ1-5; 10 bases match TRBD1. The CDR3 extends over 15 amino acids. The germline CDR1 and CDR2 sequences are LNHDA and SQIVND (reference sequence). The J segment lost 6 bases and the V segment lost 3 bases, leaving 5 bases of the junction unmatched.

This clonotype has a single count. The junction departs from germline at one end; a sequencing error may be responsible. The rearrangement uses TRBV18 and TRBJ2-3; D unclear. The length of the CDR3 is 14 residues. The germline gives CDR1 KGHSH, CDR2 LQKENI. The CDR3 spells CASSLRSSPDTKYF. The CDR3 nucleotides are TGTGCCAGCTCACTCCGTAGTTCTCCAGATACGAAGTATTTT.

The rearrangement links TRBV9 to TRBJ1-3; D possibly corresponds to TRBD1 (5 bases). This CDR3 spans 14 amino acids. Germline V gene data show CDR1 as SGDLS and CDR2 as YYNGEE. V was trimmed by 0 bases and J by 4 bases, leaving 8 bases between them. The CDR3 region is CASSVAGQGNTIYF. In DNA form, the CDR3 reads TGTGCCAGCAGCGTAGCGGGGCAGGGAAACACCATATATTTT.

Ten or more counts support this clonotype. The CDR3 DNA reads as TGCAGTGCGCCCCTAGGGACTGAAGCTTTCTTT. This encodes CSAPLGTEAFF. The V call is TRBV20-1, the J call TRBJ1-1, with D unclear. V lost 6 bases to trimming and J lost 5 bases, with 10 bases between them. CDR1 is DFQATT and CDR2 is SNEGSKA in the germline V gene (reference sequence). The CDR3 covers 11 residues.

This clonotype was seen more than once but under ten times. V is TRBV20-1 and J is TRBJ2-1, with 13 bases lining up with TRBD2. CDR3 length equals 17 residues. Germline CDR1 reads DFQATT; CDR2 reads SNEGSKA (reference sequence). The junction had 6 bases not matched to a gene; V was cut back by 3 bases and J by 1 base. CDR3 nucleotide sequence: TGCAGTGCTAGGGGGACTAGCGGGATGAGTTCCTACAATGAGCAGTTCTTC. Translating gives CSARGTSGMSSYNEQFF.

Concerning this clonotype: Given a much more abundant clone one base away, this may be a read error. CDR3 DNA sequence: TGTGCCAGCAGTGACATGACAGGGAAGTTAGATGGCTACACCTTC. It codes for CASSDMTGKLDGYTF. The chain carries TRBV27 and TRBJ1-2, with 7 bases that match TRBD1. The V gene's germline CDR1 is MNHEY and CDR2 SMNVEV (reference sequence). Trimming removed 5 bases from V and 6 bases from J; junction bases left unmatched: 12. This CDR3 is built from 15 residues.

This clonotype occurred many times. J is TRBJ1-4 and V is TRBV12-3 or TRBV12-4; D remains ambiguous. V was shortened by 6 bases and J by 0 bases, with 8 bases between the two germline ends. The CDR3 extends over 14 amino acids. The CDR3 protein is CASSEGTTNEKLFF. CDR3 sequence (DNA): TGTGCCAGCAGCGAAGGGACAACTAATGAAAAACTGTTTTTT.

The sample holds a few counts of this clonotype. V is TRBV20-1 and J is TRBJ1-5, with D tentatively TRBD1 (6 bases). V lost 6 bases to trimming and J lost 9 bases, with 24 bases between them. There are 15 residues in the CDR3. The V gene's germline CDR1 is DFQATT and CDR2 SNEGSKA (reference sequence). The CDR3 reads CSATRGGDPTTPQHF. The CDR3, as DNA: TGCAGTGCCACCCGAGGGGGGGATCCCACCACGCCCCAGCATTTT.

This clonotype appeared many times. The rearrangement links TRBV29-1 to TRBJ1-1; perhaps TRBD1 as D (6 bases). The length of the CDR3 is 15 residues. Trimming removed 6 bases at V and 1 base at J, with 18 bases between. CDR1 and CDR2 from the germline V gene are SQVTM and ANQGSEA. The CDR3 DNA reads as TGCAGCGTCGGGCTCGCCGGGACATCGAACACTGAAGCTTTCTTT. Translation: CSVGLAGTSNTEAFF. The entire variable domain, with the rest obtained from reference TRBV29-1 and TRBJ1-1, is as follows: SAVISQKPSRDICQRGTSLTIQCQVDSQVTMMFWYRQQPGQSLTLIATANQGSEATYESGFVIDKFPISRPNLTFSTLTVSNMSPEDSSIYLCSVGLAGTSNTEAFFGQGTRLTVV.

Ten or more counts support this clonotype. This chain uses TRBV2 with TRBJ1-1, with unresolved D. This CDR3 is built from 14 residues. V lost 2 bases and J lost 8, with 15 bases in between. The V gene's germline CDR1 is SNHLY and CDR2 FYNNEI. The CDR3 bases are TGTGCCAGCAGTGAAAGTTTGGGAGCCGAAGAAGCTTTCTTT. The encoded protein is CASSESLGAEEAFF.

This clonotype was counted many times. In nucleotides, the CDR3 is TGTGCCAGCAGCTATGACAGTGGTTATGGCTACACCTTC. Its translation: CASSYDSGYGYTF. The genes are TRBV7-9 and TRBJ1-2; D might be TRBD1 (5 bases). The CDR3 spans 13 residues. Germline lookup yields CDR1 SEHNR and CDR2 FQNEAQ (reference sequence). V gave up 4 bases and J gave up 5 bases, with 11 bases separating them.

This clonotype was seen more than once but under ten times. V is TRBV5-1 and J is TRBJ1-1; D is undetermined. The CDR3 is 15 residues long. The V end lost 4 bases, the J end lost 0 bases, and 13 bases lay between the germline ends. CDR1 and CDR2 (germline): SGHRS, YFSETQ. CDR3: CASSTRPPVNTEAFF. The CDR3 DNA follows: TGCGCCAGCAGCACAAGACCGCCCGTGAACACTGAAGCTTTCTTT.

V and J are TRBV7-9 and TRBJ2-3, with TRBD2 matching over 14 bases. Germline loops: CDR1 SEHNR, CDR2 FQNEAQ (reference sequence). The CDR3 has 18 residues. The trim removed 4 bases at V and 5 bases at J, leaving 11 bases unmatched. CDR3 protein: CASSSGQFGTSGRDTQYF. The CDR3 region has the DNA TGTGCCAGCAGCTCGGGACAGTTCGGGACTAGCGGGAGAGATACGCAGTATTTT.

The sample holds a few counts of this clonotype. The J gene is TRBJ2-2, the V gene TRBV5-1; TRBD1 matches at 8 bases. Germline-derived CDR1 and CDR2 are SGHRS and YFSETQ. The CDR3 extends over 16 amino acids. V trimming: 4 bases; J trimming: 6 bases; junction bases outside the gene matches: 11. The CDR3 nucleotides are TGCGCCAGCAGCCTGCCCAGGGGGCAGGCGGCCGGGGAGCTGTTTTTT. Residues: CASSLPRGQAAGELFF.

This clonotype came up many times. The chain uses TRBV7-3 and TRBJ2-1; TRBD1 aligns across 9 bases. This CDR3 is built from 15 residues. The V gene end was trimmed by 5 bases and the J gene end by 2 bases; junction bases not matched to a gene: 4. Germline V gene sequence: CDR1 SGHTA, CDR2 FQGTGA. The CDR3 is CASSPRQGAYNEQFF. Written as DNA, the CDR3 is TGTGCCAGCAGCCCCAGACAGGGGGCCTACAATGAGCAGTTCTTC. Based on the CDR3 plus reference TRBV7-3 and TRBJ2-1, the full variable domain is GAGVSQTPSNKVTEKGKYVELRCDPISGHTALYWYRQSLGQGPEFLIYFQGTGAADDSGLPNDRFFAVRPEGSVSTLKIQRTERGDSAVYLCASSPRQGAYNEQFFGPGTRLTVL.

This clonotype was picked up many times. The genes are TRBV5-1 and TRBJ1-1; TRBD1 is a possible D gene (5 bases). Germline assignment: CDR1 SGHRS and CDR2 YFSETQ. The CDR3 totals 14 residues. V lost 1 base to trimming and J lost 2 bases, with 9 bases between them. As DNA, the CDR3 is TGCGCCAGCAGCTTGAAGACAGATAACACTGAAGCTTTCTTT. Its translation: CASSLKTDNTEAFF.

This clonotype was recorded a few times. The V and J genes are TRBV5-1 and TRBJ2-2; D gene uncertain. The V and J ends lost 4 bases and 6 bases respectively, with 19 bases between them. CDR3 length: 16 residues. CDR1 and CDR2 from the germline V gene are SGHRS and YFSETQ. The DNA for the CDR3 is TGCGCCAGCAGCACCACGGAGACCCACTGGGCCGGGGAGCTGTTTTTT. Amino acid sequence: CASSTTETHWAGELFF.